This T cell receptor (beta chain) comes out of a study of graft-versus-host responses after intestinal transplantation. Study in general: Grafts that recipients had were multivisceral, liver-intestinal, or isolated intestinal transplants. Every transplant recipient was induced with anti-thymocyte globulin, then maintained on tacrolimus and steroids for about 3 years.

Study-level points and caveats: Allograft clonal ratios (graft-versus-host to host-versus-graft) were high in patients who had graft-donor T cell macrochimerism. Present in recipient marrow, GvH clones included some that appeared first in ileum or blood.

TCRdb keeps only in-frame clones here, not all; method: immunoSEQ multiplex PCR. Among approximately 37,000 clones listed, around 90% were seen once. Processed graft tissue released its intraepithelial and lamina propria lymphocytes. Comments on this clone: Its antigen remains unidentified.

The TCR sequence derives from a human patient who received an intestinal transplant, so some T cells may come from the graft donor. The sequencing here drew on ileum tissue, taken around 190 days after intestinal transplant.

The CDR3 DNA follows: TGTGCCAGCAGTGAAAACAGGGGGCTAAGTTCACCCCTCCACTTT. Its protein is CASSENRGLSSPLHF. The chain links TRBV6-1 to TRBJ1-6, with 9 positions matching TRBD1. This CDR3 is built from 15 residues. J lost 9 bases, V lost 2 bases, and 5 bases had no gene match. Germline values: CDR1 MNHNS, CDR2 SASEGT.